These 23 T cell receptor beta chains came from one sample sequenced in a study of T cell repertoires in cytomegalovirus infection. A single record per CDR3 protein comes from TCRdb applying MiXCR to the reads. Among approximately 700,000 distinct CDR3 sequences listed, 35% were seen once. Sequencing input: PBMCs. The receptors stem from a human donor in good health (CMV status not recorded). Some clones in this sample may be carry-over from other donors' samples.

This clonotype has a count of ten or more. This rearrangement joins TRBV11-2 to TRBJ1-5; D unresolved. Trimming cost V 5 bases and J 4 bases, with 9 bases left between them. Germline V gives CDR1 SGHAT, CDR2 FQNNGV. The CDR3 totals 13 residues. The CDR3 region is CASSLQVNQPQHF. CDR3 coding DNA: TGTGCCAGCAGCCTCCAGGTGAATCAGCCCCAGCATTTT.

Only a few counts were recorded for this clonotype. The CDR3 DNA sequence: TGTGCCAGCAGCGGAGGGACGACAGCTTACTATTCACCCCTCCACTTT. Translating gives CASSGGTTAYYSPLHF. The chain couples TRBV25-1 to TRBJ1-6; D might be TRBD1 (5 bases). Germline assignment: CDR1 MGHDK and CDR2 SYGVNS. Trimming took 6 bases from V and 8 from J, leaving 20 bases between them. This CDR3 spans 16 amino acids.

The rearrangement links TRBV30 to TRBJ1-1; D uncertain. The CDR3 is 14 residues long. Between the trimmed V and J ends, which lost 2 bases and 2 bases, there was a span of 12 bases. From germline, CDR1 is GTSNPN and CDR2 SVGIG (reference sequence). The CDR3 nucleotides read TGTGCCTGGAGTATCCGGGCTTCAAACACTGAAGCTTTCTTT. Protein: CAWSIRASNTEAFF.

V is TRBV19 and J is TRBJ2-2; 11 bases map to TRBD1. V trimming: 5 bases; J trimming: 0 bases; junction bases outside the gene matches: 5. Germline CDR1 reads LNHDA; CDR2 reads SQIVND (reference sequence). This CDR3 has 17 residues. The CDR3 sequence is CASSPRGQGANTGELFF. For the CDR3, the DNA is TGTGCCAGTAGTCCGAGGGGACAGGGGGCGAACACCGGGGAGCTGTTTTTT.

In regard to this clonotype: The germline gene is not matched at one end of the junction; a read error may be the cause. The gene calls are TRBV7-6 and TRBJ1-5; D may be TRBD1 (6 bases). The CDR3 contains 14 residues. The germline V gene has CDR1 SGHVS and CDR2 FNYEAQ. CDR3 nucleotide sequence: TGTGCCGCTAACTCCGGGGGCGTATTGCAGCCCAAGCATTTT. Translation gives CAANSGGVLQPKHF.

This clonotype has only a few counts. The chain uses TRBV5-6 and TRBJ2-1; 9 bases are shared with TRBD2. Trimming cost V 1 base and J 10 bases; bases outside gene matches: 9. Looked up from germline, CDR1 is SGHDT and CDR2 is YYEEEE. The CDR3 covers 15 residues. CDR3 nucleotides: TGTGCCAGCAGCTTGATGGCTAGCGGGGCCATCGAGCAGTTCTTC. Protein sequence: CASSLMASGAIEQFF.

The CDR3 spells CSARPLSGANVLTF. For the CDR3, the DNA is TGCAGTGCTAGACCCCTTTCTGGGGCCAACGTCCTGACTTTC. J is TRBJ2-6 and V is TRBV20-1; no clear D. There are 14 residues in the CDR3. V was trimmed by 2 bases and J by 1 base, leaving 6 bases between them. Germline V gives CDR1 DFQATT, CDR2 SNEGSKA (reference sequence).

This chain joins TRBV28 and TRBJ1-1; D is perhaps TRBD1 (5 bases). The CDR3 length is 13 residues. CDR1 MDHEN and CDR2 SYDVKM come from the germline V gene. Trimming pared 2 bases from V and 9 bases from J, leaving 13 bases between. This CDR3 is CASSLRQGNKAFF. The CDR3 nucleotides read TGTGCCAGCAGTTTACGGCAGGGAAATAAAGCTTTCTTT.

The chain recombines TRBV2 with TRBJ1-1; tentatively, D is TRBD1 (6 bases). This CDR3 has 12 residues. CDR1 SNHLY and CDR2 FYNNEI come from the germline V gene. Trimming removed 4 bases from V and 10 bases from J, with 13 bases in between. The CDR3 spells CASSADRTGAFF. The CDR3 coding sequence is TGTGCCAGCAGTGCAGACAGGACGGGAGCTTTCTTT.

The rearrangement joins TRBV11-3 to TRBJ2-3; D ambiguous. Germline loops: CDR1 SGHNT, CDR2 YENEEA. The ends were cut back, 1 base at V and 5 bases at J, with 7 bases in the middle. The CDR3 covers 13 residues. The CDR3 sequence: CASSLGWEDTQYF. In DNA, the CDR3 is TGTGCCAGCAGCTTAGGTTGGGAAGATACGCAGTATTTT.

The table lists this clonotype with many counts. This chain links TRBV7-9 with TRBJ2-7; TRBD1 matches 10 bases. The CDR3 has 16 amino acids. Per germline, CDR1 SEHNR and CDR2 FQNEAQ (reference sequence). With 6 bases clipped from V and 1 base from J, the junction kept 9 bases outside the gene matches. The CDR3 DNA sequence: TGTGCCAGCAGTGAACCCTTGGGACAGGGGTCCTACGAGCAGTACTTC. Translating it yields CASSEPLGQGSYEQYF.

The table lists this clonotype with a few counts. DNA of the CDR3: TGTGCCAGCAGCTTACGGGGACAGGGGGGCAATGAGCAGTTCTTC. Encoded protein: CASSLRGQGGNEQFF. V and J are TRBV7-9 and TRBJ2-1; TRBD1 agrees at 11 bases. This CDR3 has 15 amino acids. After removal of 2 bases from V and 6 bases from J, the junction contained 3 bases not matched to a gene. Germline V gene data show CDR1 as SEHNR and CDR2 as FQNEAQ (reference sequence).

This clonotype was seen a few times. V and J are TRBV7-9 and TRBJ1-1, with 7 bases fitting TRBD1. The V and J ends lost 11 bases and 5 bases, in that order; junction bases with no gene match: 8. The germline V gene has CDR1 SEHNR and CDR2 FQNEAQ (reference sequence). The CDR3 totals 12 residues. The CDR3 sequence: CASGQQETEAFF. The CDR3 nucleotides read TGTGCCTCGGGACAGCAGGAAACTGAAGCTTTCTTT.

This clonotype was found a few times. The CDR3 nucleotides are TGTGCCAGCAGCCCCAGCGACACCACACTTAGCAATCAGCCCCAGCATTTT. Protein product: CASSPSDTTLSNQPQHF. The J gene is TRBJ1-5, the V gene TRBV7-9; no clear D gene. Germline lookup yields CDR1 SEHNR and CDR2 FQNEAQ (reference sequence). V lost 5 bases, J lost 0 bases, and 17 bases lay in between. The CDR3 is 17 residues long.

This clonotype turned up a few times. The chain combines TRBV3-1 with TRBJ2-7; maybe TRBD1 (6 bases). V was clipped by 1 base and J by 7 bases, with 17 bases between them. CDR1 and CDR2 from the germline V gene are LGHDT and YNNKEL (reference sequence). CDR3 length: 15 residues. The CDR3 region is CASSQVRGPYREQYF. CDR3 nucleotide sequence: TGTGCCAGCAGCCAAGTCAGGGGTCCCTATCGTGAGCAGTACTTC.

This clonotype was observed a few times. The rearrangement uses TRBV10-3 and TRBJ1-2; 9 nucleotides align to TRBD1. Losses at the gene ends were 6 bases for V and 4 bases for J; bases not matched to a gene: 12. CDR1 is ENHRY and CDR2 is SYGVKD in the germline V gene. CDR3 size: 16 residues. CDR3 sequence reads: CAISQRTGGLLYGYTF. For the CDR3, the DNA is TGTGCCATCAGCCAAAGAACAGGGGGCCTCCTCTATGGCTACACCTTC.

The chain is built from TRBV6-5 and TRBJ1-6; no firm D call. CDR3 length: 16 amino acids. CDR1 and CDR2 (germline): MNHEY, SVGAGI. V lost 0 bases to trimming and J lost 7 bases, with 13 bases between them. In DNA, the CDR3 is TGTGCCAGCAGTTACTCACTCCGGAGTAGGAATTCACCCCTCCACTTT. Translated: CASSYSLRSRNSPLHF.

The CDR3 DNA follows: TGCGCCAGCAGCAACGGGAGCTCTGGAAACACCATATATTTT. As protein: CASSNGSSGNTIYF. The gene calls are TRBV5-1 and TRBJ1-3; D remains unclear. The CDR3 is 14 amino acids. Germline CDR1 SGHRS, CDR2 YFSETQ. The V and J ends lost 4 bases and 0 bases respectively, with 8 bases between them.

This clonotype occurred many times. This sequence joins TRBV7-6 and TRBJ2-1; D possibly matches TRBD1 or TRBD2 (6 bases each). This CDR3 region has 15 residues. CDR1 is SGHVS and CDR2 is FNYEAQ in the germline V gene. V lost 2 bases and J lost 4, with 12 bases in between. The chain's CDR3 is CASSLKGGVYNEQFF. CDR3 coding DNA: TGTGCCAGCAGCTTAAAGGGGGGTGTTTACAATGAGCAGTTCTTC.

With respect to this clonotype: The junction departs from germline at one end; a sequencing error may be responsible. V gene TRBV5-8 combines with J gene TRBJ2-5; TRBD1 aligns across 11 bases. CDR3 length: 15 amino acids. CDR1 and CDR2 from the germline V gene are SGHTS and YDEGEE. CDR3 sequence (DNA): TGTTCCAGAAGCTTGCCGGGACAGGGGGGAGAGACCCAGTACTTC. Protein sequence: CSRSLPGQGGETQYF.

The chain joins TRBV28 to TRBJ1-4; D possibly corresponds to TRBD1 (5 bases). CDR1 is MDHEN and CDR2 is SYDVKM in the germline V gene. V gave up 4 bases and J gave up 6 bases, with 15 bases separating them. This CDR3 region has 15 residues. The CDR3 protein is CASSSLEQADEKLFF. The CDR3 region has the DNA TGTGCCAGCAGTTCCCTCGAACAGGCTGATGAAAAACTGTTTTTT.

The V gene is TRBV19, the J gene TRBJ2-3; 13 nucleotides agree with TRBD2. The length of the CDR3 is 18 residues. Germline V gives CDR1 LNHDA, CDR2 SQIVND (reference sequence). J was trimmed by 7 bases and V by 6 bases; bases with no gene match: 16. In DNA form, the CDR3 reads TGTGCCAGTAGGAGTAAGAGGACTAGCGGGGGCGTCAGTAATACGCAGTATTTT. This codes for CASRSKRTSGGVSNTQYF. The whole variable domain, remainder taken from reference TRBV19 and TRBJ2-3, is DGGITQSPKYLFRKEGQNVTLSCEQNLNHDAMYWYRQDPGQGLRLIYYSQIVNDFQKGDIAEGYSVSREKKESFPLTVTSAQKNPTAFYLCASRSKRTSGGVSNTQYFGPGTRLTVL.

The V gene is TRBV20-1, the J gene TRBJ2-5; 9 nucleotides agree with TRBD2. The CDR3 has 16 residues. The V gene's germline CDR1 is DFQATT and CDR2 SNEGSKA (reference sequence). With 6 bases clipped from V and 4 bases from J, the junction kept 15 bases outside the gene matches. The chain's CDR3 is CSAYGTSSSTGETQYF. CDR3 nucleotides: TGCAGTGCCTATGGGACTAGCTCCTCAACGGGAGAGACCCAGTACTTC.